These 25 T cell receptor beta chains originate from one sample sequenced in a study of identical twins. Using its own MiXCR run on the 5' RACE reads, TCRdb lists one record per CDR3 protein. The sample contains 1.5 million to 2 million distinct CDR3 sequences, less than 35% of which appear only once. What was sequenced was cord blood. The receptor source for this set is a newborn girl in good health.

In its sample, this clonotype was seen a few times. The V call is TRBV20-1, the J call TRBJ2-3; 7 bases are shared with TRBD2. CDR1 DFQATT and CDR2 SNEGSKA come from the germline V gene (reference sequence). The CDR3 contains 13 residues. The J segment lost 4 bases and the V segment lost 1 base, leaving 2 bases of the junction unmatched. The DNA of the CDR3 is TGCAGTGCTAGAGGGGACTACTCAGATACGCAGTATTTT. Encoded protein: CSARGDYSDTQYF.

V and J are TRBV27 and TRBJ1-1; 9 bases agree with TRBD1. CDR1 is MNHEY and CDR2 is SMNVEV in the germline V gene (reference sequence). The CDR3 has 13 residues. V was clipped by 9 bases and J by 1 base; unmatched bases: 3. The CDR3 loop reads CARGTGSNTEAFF. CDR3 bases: TGTGCCAGAGGGACAGGGTCGAACACTGAAGCTTTCTTT.

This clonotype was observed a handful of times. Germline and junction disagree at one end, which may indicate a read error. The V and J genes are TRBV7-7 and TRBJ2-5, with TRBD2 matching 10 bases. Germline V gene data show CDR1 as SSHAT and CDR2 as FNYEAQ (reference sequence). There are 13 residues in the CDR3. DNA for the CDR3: TGTGCTAGCAGCCTAGAGCGGGAGGGGACCCAGTACTTC. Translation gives CASSLEREGTQYF.

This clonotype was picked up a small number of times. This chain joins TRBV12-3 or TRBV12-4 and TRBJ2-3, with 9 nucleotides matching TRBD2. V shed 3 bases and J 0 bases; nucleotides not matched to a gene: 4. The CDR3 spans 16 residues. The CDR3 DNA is TGTGCCAGCAGTTTTGGACTAGCGTCTAGCACAGATACGCAGTATTTT. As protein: CASSFGLASSTDTQYF.

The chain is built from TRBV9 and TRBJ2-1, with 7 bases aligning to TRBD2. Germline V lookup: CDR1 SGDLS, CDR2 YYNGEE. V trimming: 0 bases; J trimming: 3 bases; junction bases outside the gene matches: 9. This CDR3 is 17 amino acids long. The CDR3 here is CASSVGRLADRYNEQFF. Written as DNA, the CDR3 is TGTGCCAGCAGCGTAGGGAGGCTAGCGGACCGCTACAATGAGCAGTTCTTC. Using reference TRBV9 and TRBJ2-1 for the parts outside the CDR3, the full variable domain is DSGVTQTPKHLITATGQRVTLRCSPRSGDLSVYWYQQSLDQGLQFLIQYYNGEERAKGNILERFSAQQFPDLHSELNLSSLELGDSALYFCASSVGRLADRYNEQFFGPGTRLTVL.

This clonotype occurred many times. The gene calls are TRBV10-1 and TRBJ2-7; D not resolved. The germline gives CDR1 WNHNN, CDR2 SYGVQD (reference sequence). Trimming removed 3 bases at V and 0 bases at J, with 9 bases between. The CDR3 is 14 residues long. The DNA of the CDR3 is TGCGCCAGCAGTGAAGCCCAGTCCTCCTACGAGCAGTACTTC. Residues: CASSEAQSSYEQYF.

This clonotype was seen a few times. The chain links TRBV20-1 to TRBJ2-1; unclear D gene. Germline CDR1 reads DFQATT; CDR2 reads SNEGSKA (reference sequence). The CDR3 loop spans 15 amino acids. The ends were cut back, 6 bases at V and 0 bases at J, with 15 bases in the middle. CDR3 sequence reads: CSARRTPSSYNEQFF. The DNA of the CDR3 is TGCAGTGCCCGGAGAACCCCTAGCTCCTACAATGAGCAGTTCTTC.

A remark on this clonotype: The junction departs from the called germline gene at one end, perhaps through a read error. In DNA form, the CDR3 reads TGTGTCAGCAGTGTTGCTAGCGGGAGCTCGGATACGCAGTATTTT. This translates into CVSSVASGSSDTQYF. J is TRBJ2-3 and V is TRBV6-1; 10 bases line up with TRBD2. Germline CDR1 reads MNHNS; CDR2 reads SASEGT. This CDR3 comprises 15 residues.

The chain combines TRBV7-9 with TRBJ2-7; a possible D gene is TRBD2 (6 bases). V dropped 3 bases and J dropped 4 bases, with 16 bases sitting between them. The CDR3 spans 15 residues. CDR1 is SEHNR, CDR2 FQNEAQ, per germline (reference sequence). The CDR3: CASSFFLREPYEQYF. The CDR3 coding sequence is TGTGCCAGCAGCTTTTTCCTACGGGAGCCATACGAGCAGTACTTC.

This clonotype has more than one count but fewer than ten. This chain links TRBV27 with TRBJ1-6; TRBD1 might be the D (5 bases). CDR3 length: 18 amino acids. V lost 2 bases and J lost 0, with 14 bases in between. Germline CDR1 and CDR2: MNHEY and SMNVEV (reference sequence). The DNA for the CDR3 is TGTGCCAGCAGTTTACGGGGCGGATTGAGCTCCTATAATTCACCCCTCCACTTT. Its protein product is CASSLRGGLSSYNSPLHF.

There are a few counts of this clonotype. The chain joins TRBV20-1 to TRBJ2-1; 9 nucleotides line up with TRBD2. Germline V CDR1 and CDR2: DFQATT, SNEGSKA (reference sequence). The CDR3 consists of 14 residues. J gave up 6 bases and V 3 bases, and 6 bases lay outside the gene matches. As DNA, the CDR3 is TGCAGTGCTAGTAGGACTAGCGCATTCAATGAGCAGTTCTTC. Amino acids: CSASRTSAFNEQFF.

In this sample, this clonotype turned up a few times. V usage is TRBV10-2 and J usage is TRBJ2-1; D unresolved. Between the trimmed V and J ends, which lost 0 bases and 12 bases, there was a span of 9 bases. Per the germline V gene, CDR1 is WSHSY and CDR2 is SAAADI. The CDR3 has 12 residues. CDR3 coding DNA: TGCGCCAGCAGTGAGTCGAAAGTAGGGCAGTTCTTC. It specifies CASSESKVGQFF.

The CDR3 region has the DNA TGCAGCGTTGTCGCCCTTGGGACTAGCGGGACCCTTATAGGAGAGACCCAGTACTTC. It encodes CSVVALGTSGTLIGETQYF. V gene TRBV29-1 combines with J gene TRBJ2-5, with TRBD2 identical over 13 bases. Germline V CDR1 and CDR2: SQVTM, ANQGSEA. V was clipped by 4 bases and J by 4 bases; unmatched bases: 18. The CDR3 sequence is 19 residues long.

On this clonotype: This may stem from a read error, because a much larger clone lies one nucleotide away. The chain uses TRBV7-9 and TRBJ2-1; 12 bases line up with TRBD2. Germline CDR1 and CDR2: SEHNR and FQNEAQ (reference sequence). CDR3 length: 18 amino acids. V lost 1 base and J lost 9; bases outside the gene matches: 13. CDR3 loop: CASSLETHGLAGRGEQFF. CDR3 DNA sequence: TGTGCCAGCAGCTTAGAGACTCACGGACTAGCGGGAAGGGGTGAGCAGTTCTTC.

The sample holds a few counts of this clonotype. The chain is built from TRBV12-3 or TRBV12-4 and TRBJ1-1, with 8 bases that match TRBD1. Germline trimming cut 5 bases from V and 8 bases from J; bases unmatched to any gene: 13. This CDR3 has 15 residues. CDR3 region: CASSPGQGVPLEAFF. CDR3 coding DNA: TGTGCCAGCAGTCCCGGACAGGGCGTGCCCTTAGAAGCTTTCTTT.

CDR3 sequence (DNA): TGTGCCAGCAGTCAAACTAGGAATGAGCAGTTCTTC. Protein sequence: CASSQTRNEQFF. The J gene is TRBJ2-1, the V gene TRBV27, with D possibly being TRBD2 (5 bases). The V and J ends lost 5 bases and 7 bases respectively, with 9 bases between them. CDR1 and CDR2 from the germline V gene are MNHEY and SMNVEV (reference sequence). The CDR3 has 12 amino acids.

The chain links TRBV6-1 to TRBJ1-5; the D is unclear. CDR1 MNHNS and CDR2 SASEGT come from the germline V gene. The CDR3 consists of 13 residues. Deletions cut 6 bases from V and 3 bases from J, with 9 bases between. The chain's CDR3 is CASRSTDNQPQHF. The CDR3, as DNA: TGTGCCAGCAGAAGTACAGACAATCAGCCCCAGCATTTT.

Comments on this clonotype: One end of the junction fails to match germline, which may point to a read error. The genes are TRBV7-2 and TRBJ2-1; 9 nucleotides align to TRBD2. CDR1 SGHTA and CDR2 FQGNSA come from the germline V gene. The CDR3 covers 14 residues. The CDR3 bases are TGTGCCAGCAGGACTAGCGGCTCCTACAATGCGCAGTTCTTC. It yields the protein CASRTSGSYNAQFF.

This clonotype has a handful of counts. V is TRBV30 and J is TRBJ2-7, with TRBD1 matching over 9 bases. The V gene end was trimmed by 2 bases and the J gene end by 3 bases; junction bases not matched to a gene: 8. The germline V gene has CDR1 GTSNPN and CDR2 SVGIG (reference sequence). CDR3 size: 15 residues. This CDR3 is CAWSYPRDRDYEQYF. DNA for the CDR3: TGTGCCTGGAGTTACCCCCGGGACAGGGACTACGAGCAGTACTTC.

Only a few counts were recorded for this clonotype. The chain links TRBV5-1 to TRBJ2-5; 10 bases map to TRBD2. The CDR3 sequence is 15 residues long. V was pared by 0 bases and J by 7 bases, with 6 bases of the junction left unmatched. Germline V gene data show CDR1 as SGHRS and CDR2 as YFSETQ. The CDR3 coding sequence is TGCGCCAGCAGCTTGGAACTAGCGGGATTCGGGACCCAGTACTTC. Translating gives CASSLELAGFGTQYF.

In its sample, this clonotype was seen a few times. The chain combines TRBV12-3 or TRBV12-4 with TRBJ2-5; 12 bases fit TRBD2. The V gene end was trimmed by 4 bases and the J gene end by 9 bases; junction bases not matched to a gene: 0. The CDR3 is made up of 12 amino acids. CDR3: CASSSSGGAQYF. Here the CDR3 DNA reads TGTGCCAGCAGTTCTAGCGGGGGGGCCCAGTACTTC.

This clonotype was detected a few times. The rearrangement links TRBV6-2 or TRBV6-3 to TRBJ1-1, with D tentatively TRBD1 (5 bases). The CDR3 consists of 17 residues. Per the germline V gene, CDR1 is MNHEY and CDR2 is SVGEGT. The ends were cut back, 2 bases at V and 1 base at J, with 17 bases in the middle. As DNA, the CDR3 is TGTGCCAGCAGTTACCCACTAAAGGGACGGCGGAACACTGAAGCTTTCTTT. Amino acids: CASSYPLKGRRNTEAFF.

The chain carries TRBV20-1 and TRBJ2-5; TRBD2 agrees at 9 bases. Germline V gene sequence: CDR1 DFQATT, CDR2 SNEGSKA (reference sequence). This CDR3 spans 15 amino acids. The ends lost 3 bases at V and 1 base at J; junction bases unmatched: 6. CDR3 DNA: TGCAGTGCTAGGGATAGCGGGGGAAGCCAAGAGACCCAGTACTTC. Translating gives CSARDSGGSQETQYF.

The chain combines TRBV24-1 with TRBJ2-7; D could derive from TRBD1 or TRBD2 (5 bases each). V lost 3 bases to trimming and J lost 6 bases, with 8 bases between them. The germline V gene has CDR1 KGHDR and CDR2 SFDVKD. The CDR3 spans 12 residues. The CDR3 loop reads CATSDEGPEQYF. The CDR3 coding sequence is TGTGCCACCAGTGATGAGGGGCCCGAGCAGTACTTC.

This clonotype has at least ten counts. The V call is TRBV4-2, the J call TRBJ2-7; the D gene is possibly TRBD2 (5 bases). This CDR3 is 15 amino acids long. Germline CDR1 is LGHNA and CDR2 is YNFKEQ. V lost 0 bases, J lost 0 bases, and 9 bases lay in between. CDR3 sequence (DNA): TGTGCCAGCAGCCAAGAAGGTCTAGCCTCCTACGAGCAGTACTTC. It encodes CASSQEGLASYEQYF.